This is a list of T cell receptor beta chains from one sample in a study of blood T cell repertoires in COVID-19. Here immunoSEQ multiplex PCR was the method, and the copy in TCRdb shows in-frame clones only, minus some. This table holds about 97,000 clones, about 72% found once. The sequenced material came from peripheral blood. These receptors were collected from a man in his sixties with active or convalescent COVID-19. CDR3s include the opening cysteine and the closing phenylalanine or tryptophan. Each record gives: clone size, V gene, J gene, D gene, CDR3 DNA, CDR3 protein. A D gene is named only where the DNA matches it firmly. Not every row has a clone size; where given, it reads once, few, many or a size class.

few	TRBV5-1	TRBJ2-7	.	TGCGCCAGCAGCTCGACTATCTACGAGCAGTACTTC	CASSSTIYEQYF
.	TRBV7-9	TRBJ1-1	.	TGTGCCAGCAGCCCACAGGGAGGGATGAACACTGAAGCTTTCTTT	CASSPQGGMNTEAFF
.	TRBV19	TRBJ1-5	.	TGTGCCACAGTAGGAATAGGGGGTTATAGCAATCAGCCCCAGCATTTT	CATVGIGGYSNQPQHF
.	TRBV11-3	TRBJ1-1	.	TGTGCCAGCAGCTTAGGATCAACAGAGAACACTGAAGCTTTCTTT	CASSLGSTENTEAFF
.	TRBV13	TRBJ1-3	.	TGTGCCAGCAGCCAAAGGGGCTCTGGAAACACCATATATTTT	CASSQRGSGNTIYF
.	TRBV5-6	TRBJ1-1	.	TGTGCCAGCAGCTTGAGTGGATTCGGGAGCGCTGAAGCTTTCTTT	CASSLSGFGSAEAFF
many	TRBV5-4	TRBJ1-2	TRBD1	TGTGCCAGCAGCCAAGGGACAGAACACTATGGCTACACCTTC	CASSQGTEHYGYTF
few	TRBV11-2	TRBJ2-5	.	TGTGCCAGCAGCGTAAGGGGGAGGGGAGAAGCGACCCAGTACTTC	CASSVRGRGEATQYF
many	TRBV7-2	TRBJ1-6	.	TGTGCCAGCAGCCTCGGACAGACCTCTAATTCACCCCTCCACTTT	CASSLGQTSNSPLHF
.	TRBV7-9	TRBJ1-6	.	TGTGCCAGCAGCTGGGGACTAAGTGATTCACCCCTCCACTTT	CASSWGLSDSPLHF
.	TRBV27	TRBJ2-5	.	TGTGCCAGCAGCCAACGTCAGGGGGGTGAGACCCAGTACTTC	CASSQRQGGETQYF
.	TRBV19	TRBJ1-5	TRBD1	TGTGCCAGTAAGAGACAGGGCTCAGCGAGGAATCAGCCCCAGCATTTT	CASKRQGSARNQPQHF
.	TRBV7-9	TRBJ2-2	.	TGTGCCAGCAGCCCCCGGCAGGGTCTGGCCGGGGAGCTGTTTTTT	CASSPRQGLAGELFF
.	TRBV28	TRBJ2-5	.	TGTGCCAGCAGCTTCTTTGGGGGGTTCAAGACCCAGTACTTC	CASSFFGGFKTQYF
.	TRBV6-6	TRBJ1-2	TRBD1	TGTGCCAGCGACTCGGGACAGGGGCTCCCAACCTATGGCTACACCTTC	CASDSGQGLPTYGYTF
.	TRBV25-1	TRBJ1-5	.	TGTGCCACCCTGGGCCGGACAGCTAATCAGCCCCAGCATTTT	CATLGRTANQPQHF
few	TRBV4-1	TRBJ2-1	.	TGCGCCAGCAGCCAAGTGAGAGGCGACAATGAGCAGTTCTTC	CASSQVRGDNEQFF
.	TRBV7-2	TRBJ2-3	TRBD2	TGTGCCAGCAGTCGAACTAGCGGATTTACAGATACGCAGTATTTT	CASSRTSGFTDTQYF
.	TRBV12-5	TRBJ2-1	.	TGTGCTAGTGCGGGGGTCTTTGAGCAGTTCTTC	CASAGVFEQFF
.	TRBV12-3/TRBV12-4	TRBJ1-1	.	TGTGCCAGCAGTTTATGGGCAGGGCGAGAAGCTTTCTTT	CASSLWAGREAFF
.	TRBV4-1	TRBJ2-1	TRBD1	TGCGCCAGCAGCCAACCTAGACAGGGTGGGCGGAATGAGCAGTTCTTC	CASSQPRQGGRNEQFF
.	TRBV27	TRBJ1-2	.	TGTGCCAGCAGTTATACACTGAGGAATAGCTATGGCTACACCTTC	CASSYTLRNSYGYTF
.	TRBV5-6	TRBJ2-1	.	TGTGCCAGCAGCATTAGCGATAGCTCCTACAATGAGCAGTTCTTC	CASSISDSSYNEQFF
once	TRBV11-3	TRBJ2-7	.	TGTGCCAGCAGCTCCTACTACGAGCAGTACTTC	CASSSYYEQYF
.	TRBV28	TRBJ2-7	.	TGTGCCAGCAGTTCTGACCCGACTACCTACTCCTACGAGCAGTACTTC	CASSSDPTTYSYEQYF
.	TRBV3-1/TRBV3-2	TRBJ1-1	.	TGTGCCAGCAGCCTCCCCGGGGGGGAAGCTTTCTTT	CASSLPGGEAFF
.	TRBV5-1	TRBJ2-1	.	TGCGCCAGCAGCTTGGAGGGGGACATACACAATGAGCAGTTCTTC	CASSLEGDIHNEQFF
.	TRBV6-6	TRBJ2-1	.	TGTGCCAGCACCCGGCGGGAAGGGGCCAATGAGCAGTTCTTC	CASTRREGANEQFF
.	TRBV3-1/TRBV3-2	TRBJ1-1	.	TGTGCCAGCAGCCGAGTGAACACTGAAGCTTTCTTT	CASSRVNTEAFF
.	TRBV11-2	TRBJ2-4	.	TGTGCCAGCAGCTACGGGTCTACGTTCCAAGCCAAAAACATTCAGTACTTC	CASSYGSTFQAKNIQYF
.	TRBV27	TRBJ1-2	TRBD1	TGTGCCAGCAGATCGGACAGGGGCTATGGCTACACCTTC	CASRSDRGYGYTF
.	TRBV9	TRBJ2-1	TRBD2	TGTGCCAGCAGCGTAGGGGAACTAGCGGGAAAGGGTGAGCAGTTCTTC	CASSVGELAGKGEQFF
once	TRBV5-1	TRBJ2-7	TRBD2	TGCGCCAGCAGCGATGGGATAGGACTAGCAGCCTACGAGCAGTACTTC	CASSDGIGLAAYEQYF
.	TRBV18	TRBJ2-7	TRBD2	TGTGCCAGCTCACCGGCTAGCGGGAGGAGCGAGCAGTACTTC	CASSPASGRSEQYF
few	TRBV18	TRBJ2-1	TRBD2	TGTGCCAGCTCACCAGGGGAGGGGTATGAGCAGTTCTTC	CASSPGEGYEQFF
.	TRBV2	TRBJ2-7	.	TGTGCCAGCCGGGAGTGGAGGTCGAACGAGCAGTACTTC	CASREWRSNEQYF
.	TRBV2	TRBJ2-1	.	TGTGCCAGCAGTGCGTCCTGGGTCGGGGAGCAGTTCTTC	CASSASWVGEQFF
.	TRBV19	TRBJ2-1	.	TGTGCCAGTACCCCCGGGCGCGGACTGGGGGCCAATGAGCAGTTCTTC	CASTPGRGLGANEQFF
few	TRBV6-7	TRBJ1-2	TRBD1	TGTGCCAGCAGTTACAGAGGGACAGGGAGTAGCGATGGCTACACCTTC	CASSYRGTGSSDGYTF
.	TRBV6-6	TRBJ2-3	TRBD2	TGTGCCAGCAGTTATCAGGGAGGGGCAGATACGCAGTATTTT	CASSYQGGADTQYF
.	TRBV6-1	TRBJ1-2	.	TGTGCCAGCAGTGAACGCAGGGCCCTTTATGGCTACACCTTC	CASSERRALYGYTF
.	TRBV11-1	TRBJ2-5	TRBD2	TGTGCCAGCAGCCTATGGACTAGCGGGAGACATGAGACCCAGTACTTC	CASSLWTSGRHETQYF
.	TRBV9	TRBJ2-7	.	TGTGCCAGCAGCCGGGACATTAGCCCCTACGAGCAGTACTTC	CASSRDISPYEQYF
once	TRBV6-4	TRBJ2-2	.	TGTGCCAGCAGTGACGGCTACACCGGGGAGCTGTTTTTT	CASSDGYTGELFF
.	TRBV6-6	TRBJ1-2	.	TGTGCCAGCGGAGTAGGGGGGGACTATGGCTACACCTTC	CASGVGGDYGYTF
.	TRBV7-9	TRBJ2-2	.	TGTGCCAGCAGCTTGCTGGGCGAGCTGTTTTTT	CASSLLGELFF
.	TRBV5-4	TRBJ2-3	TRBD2	TGTGCCAGCAGCTTGCGGGAGGGCATCACAGATACGCAGTATTTT	CASSLREGITDTQYF
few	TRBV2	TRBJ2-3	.	TGTGCCAGCAGTTGGACAGCTAGCACAGATACGCAGTATTTT	CASSWTASTDTQYF
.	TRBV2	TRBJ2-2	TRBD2	TGTGCCAGCAGGGCAGGGCTAGCGGGAAACACCGGGGAGCTGTTTTTT	CASRAGLAGNTGELFF
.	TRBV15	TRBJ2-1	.	TGTGCCACCAGCAGAGAAAGCAGCCGACTCGGAAATGAGCAGTTCTTC	CATSRESSRLGNEQFF